The clone carrying this T cell receptor (beta chain) has just one count. Germline CDR1 reads MRHNA; CDR2 reads SNTAGT. Trimming cost V 4 bases and J 2 bases; bases outside gene matches: 1. The CDR3 is made up of 15 amino acids. This sample was taken from a study of blood T cell repertoires in COVID-19. At the level of the study: The cDNA or gDNA used as material had been derived from T cells, B-cell-depleted T cells, or PBMCs.

The protocol was immunoSEQ multiplex PCR, while the TCRdb copy is restricted to in-frame clones and leaves out a portion. The table shows about 89,000 clones, with 80% occurring only once. This receptor was taken from a woman of 80 years or more with acute or convalescent COVID-19. The V call is TRBV6-4, the J call TRBJ2-3; 12 bases are a match to TRBD2. The sequenced material came from peripheral blood. The CDR3 coding sequence is TGTGCCAGCAGTGCTAGCGGGGGGGCCACAGATACGCAGTATTTT. Translating gives CASSASGGATDTQYF.